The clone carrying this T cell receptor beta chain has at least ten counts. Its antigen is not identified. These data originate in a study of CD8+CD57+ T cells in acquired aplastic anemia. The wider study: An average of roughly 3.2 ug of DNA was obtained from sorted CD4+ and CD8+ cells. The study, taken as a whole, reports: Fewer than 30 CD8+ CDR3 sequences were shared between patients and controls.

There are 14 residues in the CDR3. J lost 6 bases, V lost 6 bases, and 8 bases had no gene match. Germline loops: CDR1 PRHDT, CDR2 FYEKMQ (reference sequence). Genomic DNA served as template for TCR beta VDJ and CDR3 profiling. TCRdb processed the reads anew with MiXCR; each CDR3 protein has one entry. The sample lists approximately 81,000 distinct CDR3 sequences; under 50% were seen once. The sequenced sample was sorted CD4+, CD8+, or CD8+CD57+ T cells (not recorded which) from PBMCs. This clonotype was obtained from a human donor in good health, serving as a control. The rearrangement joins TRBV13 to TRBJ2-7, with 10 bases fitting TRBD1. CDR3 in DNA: TGTGCCAGCAGGGAGGGGACAGGGGTAAGCGAGCAGTACTTC. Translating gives CASREGTGVSEQYF.